This T cell receptor beta chain was recovered during a study of CD8 T cells in ankylosing spondylitis. Each CDR3 protein is one row after TCRdb ran MiXCR on the 5' RACE reads. The sample includes about 360,000 distinct CDR3 sequences, roughly 15% of them seen just once. General observations from the study: Existing reports had already noted some motif variants in reactive arthritis synovial fluid and blood.

Comment on this clonotype: Its antigen remains unidentified.

V shed 5 bases and J shed 7 bases, with 17 bases lying between them. This CDR3 is built from 14 residues. The germline V gene encodes CDR1 KGHSH and CDR2 LQKENI. Sequencing used blood, either unsorted or a sorted T cell fraction (not recorded which). J is TRBJ1-2 and V is TRBV18; D might be TRBD1 (6 bases). This TCR was recovered from a male donor with ankylosing spondylitis or in good health (not recorded which). The CDR3 sequence is CASSEQGNLSGYTF. The CDR3 coding sequence is TGTGCCAGCTCAGAACAGGGAAATCTTAGTGGCTACACCTTC. Based on the CDR3 plus reference TRBV18 and TRBJ1-2, the full variable domain is NAGVMQNPRHLVRRRGQEARLRCSPMKGHSHVYWYRQLPEEGLKFMVYLQKENIIDESGMPKERFSAEFPKEGPSILRIQQVVRGDSAAYFCASSEQGNLSGYTFGSGTRLTVV.